This T cell receptor (beta chain) was documented in a study of blood T cell repertoires in COVID-19. Background on the study: PBMCs, B-cell-depleted T cells, or T cells provided the cDNA or gDNA that made up the material.

TCRdb's table, derived via immunoSEQ multiplex PCR, lists solely in-frame clones and lacks some. The sample shows a few hundred thousand clones, 86% of them seen only once. The CDR3 is 16 residues long. Losses at the gene ends were 4 bases for V and 2 bases for J; bases not matched to a gene: 6. Germline V lookup: CDR1 SGHVS, CDR2 FQNEAQ. Each participant's cohort was designated according to participant-reported clinical history. Individuals in the exposed group had encountered a COVID-19 case within 2 weeks preceding study entry. The material sequenced was PBMCs or T cells enriched from blood (not recorded which). The chain carries TRBV7-8 and TRBJ2-1; TRBD2 agrees at 9 bases. The TCR originated in a woman in her thirties who had been exposed to COVID-19. In DNA form, the CDR3 reads TGTGCCAGCAGCTCGGGCGGGGGGGTGGCCTACAATGAGCAGTTCTTC. It yields the protein CASSSGGGVAYNEQFF.